The 13 T cell receptor beta chains below were found in one sample sequenced in a study of glioma-infiltrating T cells. Using RNA template, CDR3s of TCR alpha and beta were amplified with iRepertoire arm-PCR. TCRdb redid the calling of the multiplex PCR reads with MiXCR, one entry per CDR3 protein. Here the sample spans 110,000 or so distinct CDR3 sequences, 20% to 30% being singletons. The material sequenced was glioma tissue, nonneoplastic brain tissue, or PBMCs (not recorded which). These receptors originate from a human donor with low-grade glioma or glioblastoma, undergoing nonglioma brain surgery, or in good health (not recorded which).

This clonotype was observed at least ten times. The V gene is TRBV4-3, the J gene TRBJ2-5; D call uncertain. Germline V lookup: CDR1 LGHNA, CDR2 YSLEER. V gave up 0 bases and J gave up 0 bases, with 8 bases separating them. CDR3 size: 15 residues. The CDR3 sequence: CASSQDLQDQETQYF. The CDR3 region has the DNA TGCGCCAGCAGCCAAGATTTGCAGGACCAAGAGACCCAGTACTTC.

The V and J genes are TRBV9 and TRBJ2-3; 8 nucleotides match TRBD2. Germline V gives CDR1 SGDLS, CDR2 YYNGEE. This CDR3 contains 14 residues. The junction had 3 bases not matched to a gene; V was cut back by 0 bases and J by 6 bases. CDR3 in amino acids: CASSVGIAGDTQYF. The CDR3 nucleotides read TGTGCCAGCAGCGTAGGAATAGCGGGGGATACGCAGTATTTT.

This clonotype was counted ten times or more. The chain has TRBV5-1 and TRBJ2-5, with D unclear. V was cut by 3 bases and J by 5 bases, with 11 bases left in between. The CDR3 covers 13 residues. Per germline, CDR1 SGHRS and CDR2 YFSETQ. The CDR3 spells CASSWELKETQYF. As DNA, the CDR3 is TGCGCCAGCAGCTGGGAACTTAAGGAGACCCAGTACTTC.

This clonotype was seen at least ten times. The J gene is TRBJ1-5, the V gene TRBV29-1; D perhaps matches TRBD1 (6 bases). Deletions cut 7 bases from V and 3 bases from J, with 10 bases between. The CDR3 totals 12 residues. The germline gives CDR1 SQVTM, CDR2 ANQGSEA. The CDR3 here is CSAGGHNQPQHF. The CDR3 nucleotides read TGCAGCGCCGGGGGACACAATCAGCCCCAGCATTTT.

J is TRBJ2-7 and V is TRBV30; D uncertain. Trimming stripped 0 bases from V and 1 base from J, with 7 bases between. The germline V gene encodes CDR1 GTSNPN and CDR2 SVGIG (reference sequence). This CDR3 spans 13 amino acids. In DNA form, the CDR3 reads TGTGCCTGGAGTGTAAGTCGTTCCTACGAGCAGTACTTC. Translating gives CAWSVSRSYEQYF.

In this sample, this clonotype turned up many times. V usage is TRBV7-6 and J usage is TRBJ2-1, with a possible D match to TRBD2 (5 bases). Germline V gene lookup returns CDR1 SGHVS and CDR2 FNYEAQ. Trimming stripped 4 bases from V and 0 bases from J, with 10 bases between. The CDR3 loop spans 15 amino acids. The CDR3, as DNA: TGTGCCAGCAGCTCCGGGATTGGCTCCTACAATGAGCAGTTCTTC. Translated: CASSSGIGSYNEQFF.

This clonotype was seen ten or more times. The junction departs from the called germline gene at one end, perhaps through a read error. The chain uses TRBV7-6 and TRBJ2-1; 9 positions match TRBD2. CDR3 length equals 16 residues. Germline values: CDR1 SGHVS, CDR2 FNYEAQ. CDR3 DNA sequence: TGTGCCAGCAGCTTAGAACTAGCGGGTGGTCGGGATGAACAGTTCTTC. This gives the protein CASSLELAGGRDEQFF.

In the case of this clonotype: The CDR3 does not end in the conserved phenylalanine or tryptophan, so this is likely a read error. Because the CDR3's place on the DNA is in doubt, the DNA is left out and the CDR3 is given as listed by TCRdb. The chain uses TRBV6-1 and TRBJ2-1. From its first to its last residue, the CDR3 has 13 amino acids. Germline loops: CDR1 MNHNS, CDR2 SASEGT. The CDR3 here is CSTARGKFNEHSL.

Ten or more counts support this clonotype. This rearrangement joins TRBV18 to TRBJ1-5; D is uncertain. CDR1 and CDR2 (germline): KGHSH, LQKENI. Trimming stripped 4 bases from V and 5 bases from J, with 9 bases between. This CDR3 spans 13 amino acids. CDR3 residues: CASSHGNYQPQHF. The CDR3 DNA follows: TGTGCCAGCTCACACGGGAACTATCAGCCCCAGCATTTT.

This clonotype was seen many times. The chain recombines TRBV7-2 with TRBJ2-7; the D gene is possibly TRBD2 (7 bases). Per germline, CDR1 SGHTA and CDR2 FQGNSA. This CDR3 is 14 amino acids long. V shed 5 bases and J shed 7 bases, with 18 bases lying between them. The CDR3 sequence: CASSRGGGGIEQYF. CDR3 DNA sequence: TGTGCCAGCAGCCGCGGGGGAGGGGGGATTGAGCAGTACTTC.

Many counts were recorded for this clonotype. The J gene is TRBJ2-5, the V gene TRBV2; D may be TRBD1 (6 bases). The CDR3 runs to 13 residues. Looked up from germline, CDR1 is SNHLY and CDR2 is FYNNEI. Trimming left V 6 bases short and J 5 bases short, with 13 bases between. The CDR3 region has the DNA TGTGCCAGCAGGTACAGGGTTGAGGAGACCCAGTACTTC. It codes for CASRYRVEETQYF.

This clonotype was counted ten times or more. The CDR3 DNA follows: TGTGCCAGCAGCAATTCCAGGGTTAGGAATTCACCCCTCCACTTT. Residues: CASSNSRVRNSPLHF. The chain employs TRBV7-2 and TRBJ1-6, with a tentative D call TRBD1 (5 bases). The CDR3 contains 15 residues. From germline, CDR1 is SGHTA and CDR2 FQGNSA. Trimming removed 5 bases at V and 7 bases at J, with 15 bases between.

The table lists this clonotype with many counts. This chain links TRBV6-5 with TRBJ2-1; D uncertain. CDR3 length equals 14 residues. Germline assignment: CDR1 MNHEY and CDR2 SVGAGI. V was cut by 2 bases and J by 4 bases, with 9 bases left in between. DNA of the CDR3: TGTGCCAGCAGTTACGGGGTTTTGTACAATGAGCAGTTCTTC. Its translation is CASSYGVLYNEQFF.